This passage covers 29 T cell receptor beta chains from one sample sequenced in a study of post-analysis software for immune sequencing data. Their antigens are not known. Prepared libraries of TCR beta cDNA carried unique molecular identifiers. TCRdb re-called the PCR reads with MiXCR, one entry per CDR3 protein. The table lists around 770,000 distinct CDR3 sequences, about half of them singletons. Whole-study findings and limits: Controls had lower frequencies than patients of about 5 TRBV segments, which included TRBV5-6, TRBV5-1 and TRBV20-1.

Material: blood. These receptors all stem from a girl between 5 and 17 years old with multiple sclerosis.

V gene TRBV28 combines with J gene TRBJ1-2; TRBD1 aligns across 9 bases. The germline V gene encodes CDR1 MDHEN and CDR2 SYDVKM. The CDR3 loop spans 15 amino acids. J was trimmed by 4 bases and V by 5 bases; bases with no gene match: 8. The CDR3 reads CASSPRDRVFYGYTF. CDR3 DNA sequence: TGTGCCAGCAGTCCCCGGGACAGGGTGTTCTATGGCTACACCTTC.

For this clonotype: At one end the junction does not follow the germline gene, possibly because of a read error. The chain combines TRBV12-3 or TRBV12-4 with TRBJ2-5; 11 positions agree with TRBD1. CDR3 length equals 13 residues. CDR3: CAGRPGTGGTQYF. CDR3 in DNA: TGTGCCGGCAGGCCCGGGACAGGGGGGACCCAGTACTTC.

The V gene is TRBV15, the J gene TRBJ2-7; maybe TRBD1 (5 bases). This CDR3 has 14 residues. The germline gives CDR1 LNHNV, CDR2 YYDKDF (reference sequence). The V end was cut by 5 bases, the J end by 2 bases, with 13 bases between. CDR3 nucleotide sequence: TGTGCCACCAGCGCGACTGACAGTACCTACGAGCAGTACTTC. Translated: CATSATDSTYEQYF.

The table lists this clonotype with a few counts. The J gene is TRBJ2-5, the V gene TRBV14, with 8 bases fitting TRBD2. Germline trimming cut 2 bases from V and 11 bases from J; bases unmatched to any gene: 16. Germline V gene lookup returns CDR1 SGHDN and CDR2 FVKESK. CDR3 size: 16 residues. CDR3 coding DNA: TGTGCCAGCAGCCAATTGTTCCCGGGAGGGCCGGGGGAGCAGTACTTC. Residues: CASSQLFPGGPGEQYF.

This clonotype occurred many times. The V gene is TRBV5-1, the J gene TRBJ2-5; TRBD2 matches 11 bases. Trimming removed 0 bases from V and 5 bases from J; junction bases left unmatched: 3. Per the germline V gene, CDR1 is SGHRS and CDR2 is YFSETQ. The CDR3 runs 15 residues. DNA for the CDR3: TGCGCCAGCAGCTTGGTGCCTAGCGGGAGGGAGACCCAGTACTTC. Translating gives CASSLVPSGRETQYF.

This rearrangement joins TRBV7-3 to TRBJ2-3; D perhaps matches TRBD2 (5 bases). V was shortened by 8 bases and J by 2 bases, with 17 bases between the two germline ends. Germline V gives CDR1 SGHTA, CDR2 FQGTGA. The CDR3 consists of 15 residues. The CDR3 loop reads CASSPWGDSTDTQYF. In DNA form, the CDR3 reads TGTGCCAGCTCACCATGGGGAGATTCCACAGATACGCAGTATTTT.

This chain links TRBV5-1 with TRBJ2-1, with 14 bases identical to TRBD2. V trimming: 2 bases; J trimming: 2 bases; junction bases outside the gene matches: 3. The V gene's germline CDR1 is SGHRS and CDR2 YFSETQ. This CDR3 has 17 amino acids. The CDR3 region is CASSLGLAGGAYNEQFF. CDR3 in DNA: TGCGCCAGCAGCTTAGGACTAGCGGGAGGCGCCTACAATGAGCAGTTCTTC.

This clonotype was seen once. The rearrangement joins TRBV6-6 to TRBJ2-3, with a tentative D call TRBD1 (8 bases). Germline V gene sequence: CDR1 MNHNY, CDR2 SVGAGI (reference sequence). Trimming shortened V by 6 bases and J by 2 bases, and 15 bases separated the two germline ends. There are 15 residues in the CDR3. The chain's CDR3 is CASRSTGDYTDTQYF. CDR3 DNA sequence: TGTGCCAGCAGGTCGACAGGGGACTACACAGATACGCAGTATTTT.

The chain uses TRBV28 and TRBJ1-2; D gene unclear. This CDR3 spans 13 amino acids. Germline loops: CDR1 MDHEN, CDR2 SYDVKM. V was cut by 5 bases and J by 8 bases, with 15 bases left in between. CDR3 sequence: CASSPQGRQGYTF. The CDR3 DNA sequence: TGTGCCAGCAGTCCACAAGGACGTCAGGGCTACACCTTC.

CDR3 nucleotides: TGCAGTGCCCTTGACAGACTCCAAGAGACCCAGTACTTC. As protein: CSALDRLQETQYF. The gene calls are TRBV20-1 and TRBJ2-5; a possible D gene is TRBD1 (5 bases). The CDR3 extends over 13 amino acids. Deletions cut 6 bases from V and 1 base from J, with 12 bases between. Germline V CDR1 and CDR2: DFQATT, SNEGSKA (reference sequence).

This clonotype was seen a handful of times. The gene calls are TRBV5-1 and TRBJ2-7; 11 positions agree with TRBD2. Germline V lookup: CDR1 SGHRS, CDR2 YFSETQ. The V gene end was trimmed by 2 bases and the J gene end by 0 bases; junction bases not matched to a gene: 13. The CDR3 covers 19 residues. CDR3 DNA: TGCGCCAGCAGCTTAGCGGTACTGACTAGCGGGGCCCACTCCTACGAGCAGTACTTC. It codes for CASSLAVLTSGAHSYEQYF.

The sample holds a few counts of this clonotype. The chain uses TRBV6-5 and TRBJ1-2, with 8 bases matching TRBD1. The germline CDR1 and CDR2 sequences are MNHEY and SVGAGI. V trimming: 6 bases; J trimming: 4 bases; junction bases outside the gene matches: 7. The CDR3 consists of 14 residues. CDR3 sequence: CASSLGQGTYGYTF. The CDR3 DNA sequence: TGTGCCAGCAGCCTAGGACAGGGCACCTATGGCTACACCTTC.

The CDR3 sequence is CATSPTGTGLQETQYF. For the CDR3, the DNA is TGTGCCACCAGTCCCACAGGGACAGGACTACAAGAGACCCAGTACTTC. This chain links TRBV24-1 with TRBJ2-5, with 8 bases matching TRBD1. The V gene's germline CDR1 is KGHDR and CDR2 SFDVKD. There are 16 residues in the CDR3. V lost 6 bases and J lost 2; bases outside the gene matches: 10.

The genes are TRBV27 and TRBJ1-1, with D maybe TRBD1 (5 bases). Deletions cut 2 bases from V and 8 bases from J, with 12 bases between. The germline gives CDR1 MNHEY, CDR2 SMNVEV (reference sequence). The CDR3 runs to 13 residues. The CDR3 protein is CASSLGAVGEAFF. The CDR3 DNA follows: TGTGCCAGCAGTTTAGGGGCAGTAGGGGAAGCTTTCTTT.

This chain links TRBV3-1 with TRBJ2-1; the D is unclear. The germline V gene has CDR1 LGHDT and CDR2 YNNKEL (reference sequence). The CDR3 covers 14 residues. V shed 0 bases and J shed 6 bases, with 9 bases lying between them. DNA for the CDR3: TGTGCCAGCAGCCAAGATTCGCAGTCCAATGAGCAGTTCTTC. Amino acid sequence: CASSQDSQSNEQFF.

The sample holds a few counts of this clonotype. The chain couples TRBV4-3 to TRBJ2-1; tentative D call: TRBD2 (6 bases). This CDR3 is 14 amino acids long. V shed 3 bases and J shed 9 bases, with 15 bases lying between them. Germline lookup yields CDR1 LGHNA and CDR2 YSLEER. CDR3 loop: CASSQGGGGSEQFF. Here the CDR3 DNA reads TGCGCCAGCAGCCAGGGGGGAGGAGGGAGTGAGCAGTTCTTC.

This clonotype was picked up a small number of times. The chain has TRBV29-1 and TRBJ2-1, with 10 bases matching TRBD1. V lost 7 bases to trimming and J lost 0 bases; unmatched junction nucleotides: 3. Germline assignment: CDR1 SQVTM and CDR2 ANQGSEA. The CDR3 consists of 14 residues. For the CDR3, the DNA is TGCAGCGCCCGGACAGGGGGCTCCTACAATGAGCAGTTCTTC. Protein product: CSARTGGSYNEQFF.

V is TRBV20-1 and J is TRBJ1-1; D gene ambiguous. Germline CDR1 is DFQATT and CDR2 is SNEGSKA (reference sequence). This CDR3 spans 11 amino acids. Trimming left V 7 bases short and J 11 bases short, with 17 bases between. CDR3 sequence reads: CSGRVWETAFF. The CDR3 nucleotides are TGCAGTGGAAGGGTGTGGGAGACGGCTTTCTTT.

This clonotype was observed a few times. The chain joins TRBV4-3 to TRBJ2-5; perhaps TRBD1 as D (5 bases). The V gene lost 5 bases and the J gene lost 5 bases, with 15 bases spanning the gap. CDR1 is LGHNA, CDR2 YSLEER, per germline. The CDR3 length is 14 residues. The CDR3 region is CASSEVRTSETQYF. CDR3 DNA: TGCGCCAGCAGCGAGGTTCGGACATCGGAGACCCAGTACTTC.

The table lists this clonotype with a few counts. The chain employs TRBV20-1 and TRBJ2-3; D remains ambiguous. This CDR3 is built from 15 residues. Between the trimmed V and J ends, which lost 4 bases and 0 bases, there was a span of 14 bases. CDR1 and CDR2 (germline): DFQATT, SNEGSKA (reference sequence). The CDR3 protein is CSAILSRLSTDTQYF. Here the CDR3 DNA reads TGCAGTGCTATACTGAGTCGACTTAGCACAGATACGCAGTATTTT.

This clonotype was recorded a few times. V and J are TRBV10-3 and TRBJ2-3, with TRBD2 identical over 11 bases. Germline values: CDR1 ENHRY, CDR2 SYGVKD. The CDR3 is 16 residues long. V dropped 2 bases and J dropped 2; count of bases not matched to a gene: 3. CDR3 amino acids: CAISERLAGPTDTQYF. The CDR3 region has the DNA TGTGCCATCAGTGAGCGACTAGCGGGACCCACAGATACGCAGTATTTT.

This chain uses TRBV20-1 with TRBJ2-1; 9 positions match TRBD2. The V gene's germline CDR1 is DFQATT and CDR2 SNEGSKA (reference sequence). This CDR3 has 15 amino acids. The trim removed 6 bases at V and 9 bases at J, leaving 15 bases unmatched. The CDR3 DNA reads TGCAGTGCAGTCACGGTCCTAGCGGGGAAGATTGAGCAGTTCTTC. Translated, it gives CSAVTVLAGKIEQFF.

The chain combines TRBV7-9 with TRBJ2-1, with 9 bases fitting TRBD2. The CDR3 runs 17 residues. The germline V gene has CDR1 SEHNR and CDR2 FQNEAQ (reference sequence). V lost 5 bases to trimming and J lost 6 bases; unmatched junction nucleotides: 14. This chain's CDR3 is CASSAAMAAGGGNEQFF. CDR3 coding DNA: TGTGCCAGCAGCGCCGCGATGGCAGCGGGAGGTGGCAATGAGCAGTTCTTC.

This clonotype was seen a handful of times. CDR3 DNA sequence: TGTGCCAGCAGCTCAGGGGTTGGCTTGAGGTACGAGCAGTACTTC. Translating gives CASSSGVGLRYEQYF. The chain uses TRBV7-9 and TRBJ2-7, with a possible D match to TRBD1 (6 bases). V dropped 4 bases and J dropped 4 bases, with 17 bases sitting between them. From germline, CDR1 is SEHNR and CDR2 FQNEAQ (reference sequence). CDR3 length: 15 amino acids.

This clonotype was seen only a few times. V gene TRBV6-1 combines with J gene TRBJ1-6, with no clear D. CDR3 length: 18 residues. Germline loops: CDR1 MNHNS, CDR2 SASEGT. V lost 6 bases, J lost 0 bases, and 18 bases lay in between. The chain's CDR3 is CASRHPTTWSSYNSPLHF. The CDR3 nucleotides read TGTGCCAGCAGGCATCCGACGACATGGAGCTCCTATAATTCACCCCTCCACTTT.

The gene calls are TRBV5-5 and TRBJ2-7; D is possibly TRBD1 (6 bases). The better agreement between TRBJ2-4 and the DNA end casts doubt on the J call. This CDR3 spans 17 amino acids. The germline V gene has CDR1 SGHKS and CDR2 YYEKEE (reference sequence). DNA for the CDR3: TGTGCCAGCAGCTCCAGGACAGACCACTTAGCCAAAAACATTCAGTACTTC. Translation: CASSSRTDHLAKNIQYF.

This clonotype was recorded once. CDR3 DNA: TGTGCCAGCAGTTTATATCGGACTAGCGGGGACTACGAGCAGTACTTC. This gives the protein CASSLYRTSGDYEQYF. V usage is TRBV28 and J usage is TRBJ2-4, with TRBD2 identical over 12 bases. Matching the DNA end better, TRBJ2-7 makes the J call doubtful. CDR3 length: 16 amino acids. The V gene's germline CDR1 is MDHEN and CDR2 SYDVKM.

This clonotype was recorded once. The rearrangement links TRBV9 to TRBJ2-5; D possibly corresponds to TRBD1 (7 bases). V gave up 3 bases and J gave up 5 bases, with 17 bases separating them. In germline, CDR1 is SGDLS, CDR2 YYNGEE. This CDR3 has 15 amino acids. This chain's CDR3 is CASSALTGDSETQYF. CDR3 DNA sequence: TGTGCCAGCAGCGCCCTAACAGGGGACTCGGAGACCCAGTACTTC.

The chain recombines TRBV9 with TRBJ2-6; tentatively, D is TRBD2 (5 bases). The CDR3 has 14 amino acids. Trimming shortened V by 3 bases and J by 2 bases, and 6 bases separated the two germline ends. Looked up from germline, CDR1 is SGDLS and CDR2 is YYNGEE. The CDR3 DNA reads TGTGCCAGCAGCGGGAGGACTGGGGCCAACGTCCTGACTTTC. Translated: CASSGRTGANVLTF.